This paragraph covers one TCR beta chain sequence. V was trimmed by 8 bases and J by 1 base, leaving 11 bases between them. There are 13 residues in the CDR3. Per the germline V gene, CDR1 is SGHTA and CDR2 is FQGNSA. This sample is drawn from a study of control samples from healthy donors and cancer patients. The repertoire was sequenced with immunoSEQ multiplex PCR; TCRdb's copy has only in-frame clones and lacks some. This table has under 85,000 clones, about 93% appearing once. The chain carries TRBV7-2 and TRBJ2-5; no firm D call. Specimen: blood. The origin of this receptor is a woman in her thirties or forties in good health. The CDR3 sequence is CASRPIAQETQYF. CDR3 nucleotide sequence: TGTGCCAGCCGTCCCATTGCCCAAGAGACCCAGTACTTC.